Below, 13 T cell receptor beta chains from the same sample are listed, as sequenced in a study of CD8+CD57+ T cells in acquired aplastic anemia. Patients included in sequencing had previously demonstrated CD8+CD57+ cell expansion by flow cytometry. The template used for profiling TCR beta VDJ and CDR3 was genomic DNA. TCRdb redid the calling of the reads with MiXCR, one entry per CDR3 protein. The sample shows some 160,000 distinct CDR3 sequences, more than 40% of them seen only once. Sequencing input: sorted CD4+, CD8+, or CD8+CD57+ T cells (not recorded which) from PBMCs. The receptor set was obtained from a human donor with aplastic anemia.

CDR3 coding DNA: TGTGCCATCAGTGGGACCGGGACAGCCTATAATTCACCCCTCCACTTT. Amino acids: CAISGTGTAYNSPLHF. The rearrangement uses TRBV10-3 and TRBJ1-6; 7 nucleotides line up with TRBD1. In germline, CDR1 is ENHRY, CDR2 SYGVKD. V shed 4 bases and J 2 bases; nucleotides not matched to a gene: 5. The CDR3 runs 16 residues.

This clonotype was seen many times. V gene TRBV19 combines with J gene TRBJ1-1; tentative D call: TRBD1 (6 bases). The CDR3 runs 12 residues. V was shortened by 3 bases and J by 5 bases, with 7 bases between the two germline ends. Germline values: CDR1 LNHDA, CDR2 SQIVND (reference sequence). This CDR3 is CASSIRGTEAFF. The CDR3 region has the DNA TGTGCCAGTAGTATCAGGGGTACTGAAGCTTTCTTT.

This clonotype was seen at least ten times. The V gene is TRBV7-8, the J gene TRBJ2-1; tentative D call: TRBD1 (5 bases). There are 13 residues in the CDR3. V shed 6 bases and J shed 4 bases, with 10 bases lying between them. CDR1 is SGHVS and CDR2 is FQNEAQ in the germline V gene. Written as DNA, the CDR3 is TGTGCCAGCAGTTTTGACAGTTACAATGAGCAGTTCTTC. This encodes CASSFDSYNEQFF.

This clonotype was detected many times. The V and J genes are TRBV24-1 and TRBJ1-3, with a weak D call TRBD1 (6 bases). This CDR3 has 16 residues. Deletions cut 2 bases from V and 2 bases from J, with 12 bases between. Germline loops: CDR1 KGHDR, CDR2 SFDVKD. CDR3 coding DNA: TGTGCCACCAGTGATTCCGAAGGGACAACTGGAAACACCATATATTTT. Amino acids: CATSDSEGTTGNTIYF.

This clonotype was recorded many times. The genes are TRBV12-3 or TRBV12-4 and TRBJ2-1; D is undetermined. Trimming left V 3 bases short and J 1 base short, with 7 bases between. The CDR3 is made up of 14 amino acids. The chain's CDR3 is CASSFGGSYNEQFF. The CDR3 nucleotides read TGTGCCAGCAGTTTTGGCGGTTCCTACAATGAGCAGTTCTTC.

This clonotype was observed a single time. V gene TRBV12-3 or TRBV12-4 combines with J gene TRBJ2-7, with D possibly matching TRBD2 (6 bases). This CDR3 spans 15 amino acids. V gave up 6 bases and J gave up 3 bases, with 18 bases separating them. The CDR3 nucleotides are TGTGCCAGCAGCCAAACGGAGGGAGGCAGCTACGAGCAGTACTTC. It yields the protein CASSQTEGGSYEQYF.

There are a few counts of this clonotype. The gene calls are TRBV20-1 and TRBJ2-7; 7 bases map to TRBD1. The V and J ends lost 5 bases and 0 bases, in that order; junction bases with no gene match: 4. This CDR3 contains 13 residues. Germline CDR1 DFQATT, CDR2 SNEGSKA (reference sequence). The DNA of the CDR3 is TGCAGTGCTTTTCGGACAGGCTCCTACGAGCAGTACTTC. Amino acid sequence: CSAFRTGSYEQYF.

A remark on this clonotype: A single base separates this from a much larger clone, so it may be a read error. J is TRBJ2-1 and V is TRBV9, with 7 positions matching TRBD1. Germline CDR1 SGDLS, CDR2 YYNGEE. The CDR3 totals 14 residues. V dropped 7 bases and J dropped 10; count of bases not matched to a gene: 14. CDR3 in amino acids: CASGSLRTGSEQFF. CDR3 DNA: TGTGCCAGCGGTTCCTTACGGACAGGATCAGAGCAGTTCTTC.

The rearrangement joins TRBV6-1 to TRBJ2-3; D gene unclear. The V end lost 6 bases, the J end lost 4 bases, and 17 bases lay between the germline ends. This CDR3 is built from 15 residues. Germline values: CDR1 MNHNS, CDR2 SASEGT. The DNA of the CDR3 is TGTGCCAGCAGCCCCGACCCCCGGAAGGCAGATACGCAGTATTTT. Translated: CASSPDPRKADTQYF.

This clonotype was seen a single time. The rearrangement links TRBV10-3 to TRBJ2-5, with D perhaps matching TRBD2 (6 bases). The CDR3 has 13 residues. From germline, CDR1 is ENHRY and CDR2 SYGVKD. The CDR3 region is CASGGTAQETQYF. DNA of the CDR3: TGTGCATCGGGCGGGACTGCACAAGAGACCCAGTACTTC.

The table lists this clonotype with many counts. V is TRBV9 and J is TRBJ2-6; possibly TRBD1 or TRBD2 for D (5 bases each). The germline gives CDR1 SGDLS, CDR2 YYNGEE. The CDR3 has 15 amino acids. V lost 4 bases to trimming and J lost 0 bases, with 8 bases between them. CDR3 in DNA: TGTGCCAGCAGCCAGGGACCCTCTGGGGCCAACGTCCTGACTTTC. The encoded protein is CASSQGPSGANVLTF.

For this clonotype: The conserved closing phenylalanine or tryptophan is absent in this CDR3, likely reflecting a read error. It is unclear where the CDR3 begins or ends on the DNA, so no DNA is shown, and the CDR3 is as TCRdb lists it. This chain connects TRBV5-1 to TRBJ2-6. Including both end residues, the CDR3 is 8 amino acids long. Germline values: CDR1 SGHRS, CDR2 YFSETQ. CDR3: CASSLGDI.

The sample holds many counts of this clonotype. This rearrangement joins TRBV19 to TRBJ1-2; 8 bases line up with TRBD1. The CDR3 spans 16 residues. Germline V gene data show CDR1 as LNHDA and CDR2 as SQIVND (reference sequence). V gave up 5 bases and J gave up 3 bases; unmatched junction bases: 11. CDR3 DNA sequence: TGTGCCAGTAGTGTGGATGACAGGGGTATAGACTATGGCTACACCTTC. This sequence encodes CASSVDDRGIDYGYTF.